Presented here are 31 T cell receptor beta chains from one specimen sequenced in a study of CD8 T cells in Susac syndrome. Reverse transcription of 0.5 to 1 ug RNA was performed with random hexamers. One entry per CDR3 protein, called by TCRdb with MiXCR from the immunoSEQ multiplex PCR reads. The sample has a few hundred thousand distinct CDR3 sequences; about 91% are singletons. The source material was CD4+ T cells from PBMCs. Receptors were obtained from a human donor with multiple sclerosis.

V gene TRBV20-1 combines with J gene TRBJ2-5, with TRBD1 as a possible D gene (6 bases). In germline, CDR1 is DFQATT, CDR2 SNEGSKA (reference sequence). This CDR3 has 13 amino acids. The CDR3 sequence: CSWTRGYQETQYF. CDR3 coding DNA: TGCAGCTGGACGAGGGGGTACCAAGAGACCCAGTACTTC.

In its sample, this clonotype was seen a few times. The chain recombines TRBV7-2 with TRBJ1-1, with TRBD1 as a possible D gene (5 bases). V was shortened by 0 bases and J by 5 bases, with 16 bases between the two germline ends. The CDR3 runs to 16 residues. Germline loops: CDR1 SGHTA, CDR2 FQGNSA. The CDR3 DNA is TGTGCCAGCAGCTTAGCGTCCGGGGCCCGGGGGACTGAAGCTTTCTTT. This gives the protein CASSLASGARGTEAFF.

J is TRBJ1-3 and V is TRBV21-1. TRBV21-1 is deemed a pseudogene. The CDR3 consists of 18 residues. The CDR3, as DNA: TGTGCCAGCAGCAAGGATCAGACGGGCCTAGTCTCTGGAAACACCATATATTTT. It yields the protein CASSKDQTGLVSGNTIYF.

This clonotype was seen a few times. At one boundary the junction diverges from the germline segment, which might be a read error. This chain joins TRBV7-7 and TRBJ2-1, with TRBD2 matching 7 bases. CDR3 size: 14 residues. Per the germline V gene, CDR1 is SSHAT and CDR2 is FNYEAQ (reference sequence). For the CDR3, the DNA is TGTGCTAGCAGCTTAGCGGGCTCACACAATGAGCAGTTCTTC. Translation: CASSLAGSHNEQFF. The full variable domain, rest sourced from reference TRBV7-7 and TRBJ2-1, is GAGVSQSPRYKVTKRGQDVTLRCDPISSHATLYWYQQALGQGPEFLTYFNYEAQPDKSGLPSDRFSAERPEGSISTLTIQRTEQRDSAMYRCASSLAGSHNEQFFGPGTRLTVL.

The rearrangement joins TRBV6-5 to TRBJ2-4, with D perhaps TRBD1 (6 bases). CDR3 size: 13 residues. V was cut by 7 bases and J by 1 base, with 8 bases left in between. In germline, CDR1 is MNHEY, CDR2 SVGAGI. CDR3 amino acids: CASKGQAKNIQYF. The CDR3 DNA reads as TGTGCCAGCAAAGGACAGGCCAAAAACATTCAGTACTTC.

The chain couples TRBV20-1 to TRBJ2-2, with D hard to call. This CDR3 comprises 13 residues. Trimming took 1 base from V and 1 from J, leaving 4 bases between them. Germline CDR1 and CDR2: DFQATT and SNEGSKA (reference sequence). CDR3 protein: CSARGQNTGELFF. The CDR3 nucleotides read TGCAGTGCTAGAGGACAGAACACCGGGGAGCTGTTTTTT.

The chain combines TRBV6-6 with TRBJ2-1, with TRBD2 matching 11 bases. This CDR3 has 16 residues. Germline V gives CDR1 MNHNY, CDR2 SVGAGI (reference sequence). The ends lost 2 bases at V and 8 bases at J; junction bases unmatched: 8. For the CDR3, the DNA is TGTGCCAGCAGTTACGGACTAGCGGGTTTAGTCGATGAGCAGTTCTTC. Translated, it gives CASSYGLAGLVDEQFF.

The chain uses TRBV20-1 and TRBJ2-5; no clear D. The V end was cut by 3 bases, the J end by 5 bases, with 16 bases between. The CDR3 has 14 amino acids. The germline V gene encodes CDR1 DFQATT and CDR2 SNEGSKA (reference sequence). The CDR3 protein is CSASPTTYGETQYF. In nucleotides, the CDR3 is TGCAGTGCTAGTCCGACGACCTACGGGGAGACCCAGTACTTC.

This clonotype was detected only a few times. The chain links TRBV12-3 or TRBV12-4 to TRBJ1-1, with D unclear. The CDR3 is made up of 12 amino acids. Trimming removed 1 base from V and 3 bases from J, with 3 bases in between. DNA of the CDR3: TGTGCCAGCAGTTTAGGTTACACTGAAGCTTTCTTT. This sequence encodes CASSLGYTEAFF.

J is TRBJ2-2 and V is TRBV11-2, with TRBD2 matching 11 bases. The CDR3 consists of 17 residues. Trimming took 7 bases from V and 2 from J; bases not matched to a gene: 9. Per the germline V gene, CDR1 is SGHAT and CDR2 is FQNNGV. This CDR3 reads CASKSTLAGGNTGELFF. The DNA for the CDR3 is TGTGCCAGCAAATCCACCCTAGCGGGGGGAAACACCGGGGAGCTGTTTTTT.

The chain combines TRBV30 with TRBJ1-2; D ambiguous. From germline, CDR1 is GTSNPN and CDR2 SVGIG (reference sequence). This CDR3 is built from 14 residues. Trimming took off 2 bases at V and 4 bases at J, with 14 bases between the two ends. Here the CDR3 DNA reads TGTGCCTGGAGTAACCGGGCCCCCTTCTATGGCTACACCTTC. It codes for CAWSNRAPFYGYTF.

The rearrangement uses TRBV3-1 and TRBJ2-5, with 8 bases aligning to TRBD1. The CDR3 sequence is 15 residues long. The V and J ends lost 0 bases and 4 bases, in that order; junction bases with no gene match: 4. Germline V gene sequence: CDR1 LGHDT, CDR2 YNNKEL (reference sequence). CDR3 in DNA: TGTGCCAGCAGCCAAGATTCGACAGGGGCAGAGACCCAGTACTTC. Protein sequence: CASSQDSTGAETQYF.

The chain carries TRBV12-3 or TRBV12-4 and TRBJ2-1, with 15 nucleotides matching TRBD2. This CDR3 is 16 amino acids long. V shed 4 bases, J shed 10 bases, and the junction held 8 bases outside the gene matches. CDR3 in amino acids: CASSSLGLAGGMEQFF. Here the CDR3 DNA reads TGTGCCAGCAGTTCACTGGGACTAGCGGGAGGTATGGAGCAGTTCTTC.

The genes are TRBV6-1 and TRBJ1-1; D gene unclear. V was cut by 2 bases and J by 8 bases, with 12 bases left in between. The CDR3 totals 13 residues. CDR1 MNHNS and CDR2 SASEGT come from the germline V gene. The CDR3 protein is CASSEFRALEAFF. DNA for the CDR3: TGTGCCAGCAGTGAATTTCGGGCCCTAGAAGCTTTCTTT.

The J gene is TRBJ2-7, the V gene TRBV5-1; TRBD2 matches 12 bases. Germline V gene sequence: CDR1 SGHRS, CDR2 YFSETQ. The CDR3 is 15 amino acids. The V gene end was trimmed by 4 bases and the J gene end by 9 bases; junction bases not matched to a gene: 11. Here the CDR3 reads CASSPRLAGEVGQYF. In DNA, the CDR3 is TGCGCCAGCAGCCCCAGACTAGCGGGAGAGGTCGGGCAGTACTTC.

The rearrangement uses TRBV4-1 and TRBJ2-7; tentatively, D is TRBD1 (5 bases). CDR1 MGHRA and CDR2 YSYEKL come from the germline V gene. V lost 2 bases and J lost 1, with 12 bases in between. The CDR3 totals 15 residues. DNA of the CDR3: TGCGCCAGCAGCCAATACGACCGACAGTCCTACGAGCAGTACTTC. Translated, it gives CASSQYDRQSYEQYF.

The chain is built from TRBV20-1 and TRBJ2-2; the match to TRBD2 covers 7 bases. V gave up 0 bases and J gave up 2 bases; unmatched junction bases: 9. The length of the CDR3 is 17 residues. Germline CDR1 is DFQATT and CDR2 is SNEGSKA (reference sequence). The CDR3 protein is CSARDAAGVVNTGELFF. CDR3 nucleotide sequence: TGCAGTGCTAGAGATGCGGCGGGAGTCGTTAACACCGGGGAGCTGTTTTTT.

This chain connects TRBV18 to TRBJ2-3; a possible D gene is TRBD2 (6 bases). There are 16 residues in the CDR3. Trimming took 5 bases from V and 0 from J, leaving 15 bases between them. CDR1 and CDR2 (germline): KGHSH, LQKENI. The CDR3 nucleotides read TGTGCCAGCTCAGATCTAGCGACTTCTAGCACAGATACGCAGTATTTT. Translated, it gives CASSDLATSSTDTQYF.

The CDR3 reads CASSFAGGGNQPQHF. The CDR3 DNA reads as TGTGCCAGCAGTTTCGCAGGGGGCGGCAATCAGCCCCAGCATTTT. J is TRBJ1-5 and V is TRBV12-3 or TRBV12-4, with TRBD1 matching 8 bases. Unmatched junction bases numbered 3, after V lost 3 bases and J lost 2 bases. CDR3 size: 15 residues.

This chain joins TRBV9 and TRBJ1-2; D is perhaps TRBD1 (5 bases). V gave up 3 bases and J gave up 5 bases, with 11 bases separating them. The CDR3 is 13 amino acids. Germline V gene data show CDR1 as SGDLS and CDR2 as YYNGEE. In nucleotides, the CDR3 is TGTGCCAGCAGCGCCGGGACCCTATATGGCTACACCTTC. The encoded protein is CASSAGTLYGYTF. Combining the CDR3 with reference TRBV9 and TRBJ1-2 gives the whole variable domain DSGVTQTPKHLITATGQRVTLRCSPRSGDLSVYWYQQSLDQGLQFLIQYYNGEERAKGNILERFSAQQFPDLHSELNLSSLELGDSALYFCASSAGTLYGYTFGSGTRLTVV.

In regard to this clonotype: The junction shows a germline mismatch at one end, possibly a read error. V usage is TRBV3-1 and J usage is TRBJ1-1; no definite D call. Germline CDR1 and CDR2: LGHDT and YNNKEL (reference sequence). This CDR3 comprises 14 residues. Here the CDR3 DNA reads TGTGCCAGCAGCCACTGGCGGATGAACACTGAAGTTTTCTTT. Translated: CASSHWRMNTEVFF.

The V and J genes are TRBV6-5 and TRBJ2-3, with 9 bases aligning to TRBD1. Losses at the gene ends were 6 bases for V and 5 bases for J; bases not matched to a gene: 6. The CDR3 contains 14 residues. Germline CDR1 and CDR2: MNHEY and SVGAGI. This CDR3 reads CASRGQGKGDTQYF. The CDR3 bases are TGTGCCAGCAGGGGACAGGGAAAGGGAGATACGCAGTATTTT.

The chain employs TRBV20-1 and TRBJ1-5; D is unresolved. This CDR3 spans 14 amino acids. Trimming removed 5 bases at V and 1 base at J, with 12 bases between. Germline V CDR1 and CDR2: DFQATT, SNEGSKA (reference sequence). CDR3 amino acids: CSAGGIKSNQPQHF. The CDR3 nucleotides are TGCAGTGCTGGTGGCATCAAAAGCAATCAGCCCCAGCATTTT.

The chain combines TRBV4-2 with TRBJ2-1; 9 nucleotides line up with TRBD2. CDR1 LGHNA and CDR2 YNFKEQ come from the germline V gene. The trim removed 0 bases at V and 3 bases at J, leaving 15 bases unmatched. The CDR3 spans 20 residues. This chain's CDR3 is CASSQDGYSGRSRSYNEQFF. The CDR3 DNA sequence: TGTGCCAGCAGCCAAGATGGCTACAGCGGGAGGTCCCGGAGCTACAATGAGCAGTTCTTC.

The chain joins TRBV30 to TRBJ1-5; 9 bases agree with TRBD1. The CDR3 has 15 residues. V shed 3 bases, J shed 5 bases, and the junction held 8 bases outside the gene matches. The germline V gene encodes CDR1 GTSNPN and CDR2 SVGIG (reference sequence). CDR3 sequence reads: CAWSPDRGGDQPQHF. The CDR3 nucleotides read TGTGCCTGGAGCCCGGACAGGGGCGGCGATCAGCCCCAGCATTTT.

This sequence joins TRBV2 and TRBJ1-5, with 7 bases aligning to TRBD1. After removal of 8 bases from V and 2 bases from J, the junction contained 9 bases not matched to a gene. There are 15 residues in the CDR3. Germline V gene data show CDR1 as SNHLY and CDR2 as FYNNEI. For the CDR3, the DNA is TGTGCCAGCCGGCGACAGGGTGTAGGCAATCAGCCCCAGCATTTT. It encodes CASRRQGVGNQPQHF.

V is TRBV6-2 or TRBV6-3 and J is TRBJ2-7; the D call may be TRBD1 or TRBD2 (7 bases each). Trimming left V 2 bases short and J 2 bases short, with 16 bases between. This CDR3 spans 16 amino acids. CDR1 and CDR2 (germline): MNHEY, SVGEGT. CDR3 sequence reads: CASSYASGTVTYEQYF. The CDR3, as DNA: TGTGCCAGCAGTTACGCCAGCGGGACAGTGACCTACGAGCAGTACTTC.

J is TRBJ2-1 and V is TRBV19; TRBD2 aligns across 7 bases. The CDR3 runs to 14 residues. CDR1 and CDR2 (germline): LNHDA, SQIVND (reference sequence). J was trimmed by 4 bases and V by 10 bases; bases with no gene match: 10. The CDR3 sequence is CATRLASLYNEQFF. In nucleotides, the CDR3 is TGTGCCACCCGACTAGCCTCTCTATACAATGAGCAGTTCTTC.

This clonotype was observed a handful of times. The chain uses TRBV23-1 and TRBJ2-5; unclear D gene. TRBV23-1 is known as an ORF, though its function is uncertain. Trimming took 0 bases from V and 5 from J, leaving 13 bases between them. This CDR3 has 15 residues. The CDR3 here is CASSQSNRLGETQYF. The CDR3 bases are TGCGCCAGCAGTCAATCAAATAGACTCGGGGAGACCCAGTACTTC.

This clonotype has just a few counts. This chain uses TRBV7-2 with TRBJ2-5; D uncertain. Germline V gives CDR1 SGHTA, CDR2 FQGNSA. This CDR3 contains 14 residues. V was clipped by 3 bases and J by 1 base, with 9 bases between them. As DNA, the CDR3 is TGTGCCAGCAGCTTGGGTCGAGGCCAAGAGACCCAGTACTTC. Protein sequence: CASSLGRGQETQYF.

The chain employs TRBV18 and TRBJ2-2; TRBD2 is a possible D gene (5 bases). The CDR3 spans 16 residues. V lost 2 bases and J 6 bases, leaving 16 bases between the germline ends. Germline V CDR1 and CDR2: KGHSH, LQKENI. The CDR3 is CASSPDDTRAAGELFF. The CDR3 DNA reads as TGTGCCAGCTCACCAGACGACACCAGAGCGGCCGGGGAGCTGTTTTTT.